The 16 T cell receptor beta chains below come from one sample, sequenced in a study of OX40 agonist ivuxolimab in advanced cancers. Library preparation was by the immunoSEQ multiplex PCR assay. In its TCRdb copy, this immuneACCESS table keeps in-frame sequences only and misses some clones. Where compared with another copy, unresolved V genes explain less than half of these, and the others have no known cause. This sample comprises about 80,000 clones, roughly 84% of them detected only once. The ten top clones hold around 6.5% of the sample. The material sequenced was CD4+ or CD8+ T cells sorted from blood, taken in a trial of the OX40 agonist ivuxolimab. Receptors were obtained from an adult with an advanced solid tumor such as melanoma, head and neck, liver or kidney cancer.

This chain links TRBV19 with TRBJ1-4; D is ambiguous. Germline CDR1 and CDR2: LNHDA and SQIVND (reference sequence). Between the trimmed V and J ends, which lost 6 bases and 8 bases, there was a span of 13 bases. CDR3 length equals 13 residues. The CDR3 coding sequence is TGTGCCAGTAGCCTCAGCCGGGAGGAAAAACTGTTTTTT. Translated: CASSLSREEKLFF.

This rearrangement joins TRBV28 to TRBJ1-2; D gene uncertain. Looked up from germline, CDR1 is MDHEN and CDR2 is SYDVKM. Trimming took 3 bases from V and 3 from J, leaving 8 bases between them. There are 13 residues in the CDR3. The CDR3 DNA follows: TGTGCCAGCAGTTTGAGTGTAGACTATGGCTACACCTTC. It yields the protein CASSLSVDYGYTF.

The chain combines TRBV4-3 with TRBJ1-2, with 10 bases lining up with TRBD1. The CDR3 has 14 residues. Per the germline V gene, CDR1 is LGHNA and CDR2 is YSLEER. The trim removed 8 bases at V and 5 bases at J, leaving 8 bases unmatched. CDR3 DNA sequence: TGCGCCAGCCGAGACAGGGGGCACGGTTATGGCTACACCTTC. It is translated as CASRDRGHGYGYTF.

The chain combines TRBV28 with TRBJ2-4, with 13 positions matching TRBD2. This CDR3 has 17 residues. Germline CDR1 reads MDHEN; CDR2 reads SYDVKM. Unmatched junction bases numbered 6, after V lost 3 bases and J lost 4 bases. The CDR3 DNA reads TGTGCCAGCAGTTTCCCGACTAGCGGGAGGTCAAAAAACATTCAGTACTTC. This codes for CASSFPTSGRSKNIQYF.

The CDR3: CASSLGGVSYNEQFF. The CDR3 DNA reads TGTGCCAGCAGCTTGGGGGGAGTCTCCTACAATGAGCAGTTCTTC. V and J are TRBV5-4 and TRBJ2-1, with D possibly matching TRBD2 (5 bases). Germline V gene lookup returns CDR1 SGHNT and CDR2 YYREEE (reference sequence). The CDR3 contains 15 residues. V was trimmed by 0 bases and J by 0 bases, leaving 7 bases between them. The entire variable domain, with the rest obtained from reference TRBV5-4 and TRBJ2-1, is as follows: ETGVTQSPTHLIKTRGQQVTLRCSSQSGHNTVSWYQQALGQGPQFIFQYYREEENGRGNFPPRFSGLQFPNYSSELNVNALELDDSALYLCASSLGGVSYNEQFFGPGTRLTVL.

The sample holds a few counts of this clone. The V and J genes are TRBV30 and TRBJ2-7; a possible D gene is TRBD1 (5 bases). The germline V gene encodes CDR1 GTSNPN and CDR2 SVGIG (reference sequence). V dropped 0 bases and J dropped 7 bases, with 16 bases sitting between them. The CDR3 length is 14 residues. This CDR3 reads CAWSVSQVLREQYF. The CDR3, as DNA: TGTGCCTGGAGTGTATCACAGGTCTTACGGGAGCAGTACTTC.

The CDR3 is CASSFPSTDTQYF. The CDR3 nucleotides read TGTGCCAGCAGTTTCCCTAGCACAGATACGCAGTATTTT. The genes are TRBV28 and TRBJ2-3; no definite D call. Per the germline V gene, CDR1 is MDHEN and CDR2 is SYDVKM. Deletions cut 3 bases from V and 0 bases from J, with 4 bases between. CDR3 length: 13 amino acids.

This chain connects TRBV30 to TRBJ2-1, with D unresolved. Trimming took 0 bases from V and 10 from J, leaving 13 bases between them. Germline V gene data show CDR1 as GTSNPN and CDR2 as SVGIG (reference sequence). The CDR3 is made up of 13 amino acids. The CDR3 DNA is TGTGCCTGGAGTGTCTGGCCGATCCGGGAGCAGTTCTTC. Translated, it gives CAWSVWPIREQFF.

The V call is TRBV9, the J call TRBJ1-5; D not certain. From germline, CDR1 is SGDLS and CDR2 YYNGEE. Trimming removed 4 bases from V and 0 bases from J, with 11 bases in between. The CDR3 runs 15 residues. In nucleotides, the CDR3 is TGTGCCAGCAGCCCGGATTTGGGTAGCAATCAGCCCCAGCATTTT. Its protein product is CASSPDLGSNQPQHF.

The CDR3 bases are TGTGCCAGCCAAAACACCGGGGAGCTGTTTTTT. Its protein product is CASQNTGELFF. The V call is TRBV9, the J call TRBJ2-2, with unresolved D. Per the germline V gene, CDR1 is SGDLS and CDR2 is YYNGEE. CDR3 size: 11 residues. With 7 bases removed from V and 2 bases from J, the gap between germline ends came to 3 bases.

J is TRBJ2-7 and V is TRBV7-6; D remains unclear. Germline loops: CDR1 SGHVS, CDR2 FNYEAQ. Trimming cost V 2 bases and J 3 bases, with 8 bases left between them. CDR3 length: 13 amino acids. CDR3 nucleotides: TGTGCCAGCAGCTTAAGGCAGAGCTACGAGCAGTACTTC. Its protein is CASSLRQSYEQYF. Variable domain in full (rest from reference TRBV7-6 and TRBJ2-7): GAGVSQSPRYKVTKRGQDVALRCDPISGHVSLYWYRQALGQGPEFLTYFNYEAQQDKSGLPNDRFSAERPEGSISTLTIQRTEQRDSAMYRCASSLRQSYEQYFGPGTRLTVT.

This clone was observed a few times. V gene TRBV19 combines with J gene TRBJ2-2, with 10 bases that match TRBD1. V lost 0 bases, J lost 6 bases, and 1 base stayed unmatched. CDR1 and CDR2 (germline): LNHDA, SQIVND (reference sequence). The CDR3 runs 15 residues. In DNA, the CDR3 is TGTGCCAGTAGTATAGAAGGGACAGGGGCCGGGGAGCTGTTTTTT. As protein: CASSIEGTGAGELFF. The whole variable domain, filled in from reference TRBV19 and TRBJ2-2, reads DGGITQSPKYLFRKEGQNVTLSCEQNLNHDAMYWYRQDPGQGLRLIYYSQIVNDFQKGDIAEGYSVSREKKESFPLTVTSAQKNPTAFYLCASSIEGTGAGELFFGEGSRLTVL.

CDR3 in DNA: TGTGCCAGCAGTACACACAGGGGTGCAGAGGGGAGGTTTAGCTACGAGCAGTACTTC. Translation: CASSTHRGAEGRFSYEQYF. The genes are TRBV28 and TRBJ2-7; tentatively, D is TRBD1 (7 bases). From germline, CDR1 is MDHEN and CDR2 SYDVKM. This CDR3 spans 19 amino acids. V lost 5 bases and J lost 3, with 29 bases in between.

The chain combines TRBV6-5 with TRBJ1-2; perhaps TRBD1 as D (5 bases). V was clipped by 6 bases and J by 2 bases, with 10 bases between them. The length of the CDR3 is 13 residues. The germline V gene has CDR1 MNHEY and CDR2 SVGAGI. The CDR3 nucleotides are TGTGCCAGCAGCTCCCCAGGGAACTATGGCTACACCTTC. Translating gives CASSSPGNYGYTF.

The V and J genes are TRBV5-6 and TRBJ2-5; 11 bases align to TRBD2. The V gene end was trimmed by 0 bases and the J gene end by 4 bases; junction bases not matched to a gene: 8. Germline CDR1 SGHDT, CDR2 YYEEEE. CDR3 size: 17 residues. CDR3 residues: CASSLELAGGPRETQYF. CDR3 nucleotide sequence: TGTGCCAGCAGCTTGGAATTAGCGGGAGGGCCGCGAGAGACCCAGTACTTC.

This rearrangement joins TRBV7-2 to TRBJ1-2, with no clear D. The CDR3 spans 14 residues. The V end was cut by 1 base, the J end by 1 base, with 7 bases between. In germline, CDR1 is SGHTA, CDR2 FQGNSA. CDR3 amino acids: CASSLDPINYGYTF. CDR3 coding DNA: TGTGCCAGCAGCTTAGACCCTATTAACTATGGCTACACCTTC.